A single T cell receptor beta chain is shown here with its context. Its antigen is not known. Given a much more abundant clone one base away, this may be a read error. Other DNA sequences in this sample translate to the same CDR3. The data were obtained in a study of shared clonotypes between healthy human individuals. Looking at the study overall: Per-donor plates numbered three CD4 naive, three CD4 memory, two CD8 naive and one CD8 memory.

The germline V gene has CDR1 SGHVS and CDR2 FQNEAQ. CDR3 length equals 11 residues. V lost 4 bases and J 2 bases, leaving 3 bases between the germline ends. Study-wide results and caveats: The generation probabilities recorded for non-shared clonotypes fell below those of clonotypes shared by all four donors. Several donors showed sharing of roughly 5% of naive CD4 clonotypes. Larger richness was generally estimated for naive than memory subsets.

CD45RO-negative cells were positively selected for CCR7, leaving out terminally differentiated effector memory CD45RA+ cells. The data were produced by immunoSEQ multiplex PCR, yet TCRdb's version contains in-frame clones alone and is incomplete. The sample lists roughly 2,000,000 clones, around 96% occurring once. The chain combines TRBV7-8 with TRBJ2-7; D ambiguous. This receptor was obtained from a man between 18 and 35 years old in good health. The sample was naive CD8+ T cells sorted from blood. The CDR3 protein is CASSSAYEQYF. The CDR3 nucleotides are TGTGCCAGCAGCTCCGCCTACGAGCAGTACTTC.